Sequencing of this T cell receptor (beta chain) was carried out in a study of cytomegalovirus exposure and HLA in healthy donors. For the study at large: The 120 or so validation repertoires used a platform that matched the one used for the approximately 620 first-cohort repertoires, as a later analysis reported. General study points: For most TCR sequences rarity was the rule, although some public TCRs occurred in many donors. A subsequent analysis found that TCR clusters from the first cohort also tended to co-occur in the approximately 110 validation repertoires, with approximately 95% of cluster scores above 0.

This CDR3 is 15 amino acids long. Germline V gene data show CDR1 as LNHDA and CDR2 as SQIVND (reference sequence). Trimming removed 6 bases from V and 6 bases from J, with 18 bases in between. Regarding this clone: The antigen is not known.

The protocol was immunoSEQ multiplex PCR, while the TCRdb copy is restricted to in-frame clones and leaves out a portion. Here the sample spans roughly 120,000 clones, roughly nine tenths being singletons. V usage is TRBV19 and J usage is TRBJ2-1; D ambiguous. The source material was PBMCs. The sequence was obtained from a young man in good health and CMV-seropositive. CDR3 in amino acids: CASRRSPRIINEQFF. The CDR3 DNA sequence: TGTGCCAGTAGGCGGTCACCCCGTATAATCAATGAGCAGTTCTTC.